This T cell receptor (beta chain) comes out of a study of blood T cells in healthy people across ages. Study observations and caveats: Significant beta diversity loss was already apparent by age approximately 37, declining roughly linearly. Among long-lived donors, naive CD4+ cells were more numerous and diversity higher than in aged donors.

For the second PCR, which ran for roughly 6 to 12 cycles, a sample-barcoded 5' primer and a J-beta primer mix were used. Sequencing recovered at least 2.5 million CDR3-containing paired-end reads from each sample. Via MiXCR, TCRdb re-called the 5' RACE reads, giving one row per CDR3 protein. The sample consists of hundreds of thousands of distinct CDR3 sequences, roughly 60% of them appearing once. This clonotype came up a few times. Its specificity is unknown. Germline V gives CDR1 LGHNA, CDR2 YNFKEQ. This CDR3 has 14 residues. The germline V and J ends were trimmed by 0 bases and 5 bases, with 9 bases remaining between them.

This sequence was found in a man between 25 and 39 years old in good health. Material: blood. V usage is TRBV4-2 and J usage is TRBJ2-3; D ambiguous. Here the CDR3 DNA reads TGTGCCAGCAGCCAAGAGCTCGGGTTAGATACGCAGTATTTT. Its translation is CASSQELGLDTQYF.